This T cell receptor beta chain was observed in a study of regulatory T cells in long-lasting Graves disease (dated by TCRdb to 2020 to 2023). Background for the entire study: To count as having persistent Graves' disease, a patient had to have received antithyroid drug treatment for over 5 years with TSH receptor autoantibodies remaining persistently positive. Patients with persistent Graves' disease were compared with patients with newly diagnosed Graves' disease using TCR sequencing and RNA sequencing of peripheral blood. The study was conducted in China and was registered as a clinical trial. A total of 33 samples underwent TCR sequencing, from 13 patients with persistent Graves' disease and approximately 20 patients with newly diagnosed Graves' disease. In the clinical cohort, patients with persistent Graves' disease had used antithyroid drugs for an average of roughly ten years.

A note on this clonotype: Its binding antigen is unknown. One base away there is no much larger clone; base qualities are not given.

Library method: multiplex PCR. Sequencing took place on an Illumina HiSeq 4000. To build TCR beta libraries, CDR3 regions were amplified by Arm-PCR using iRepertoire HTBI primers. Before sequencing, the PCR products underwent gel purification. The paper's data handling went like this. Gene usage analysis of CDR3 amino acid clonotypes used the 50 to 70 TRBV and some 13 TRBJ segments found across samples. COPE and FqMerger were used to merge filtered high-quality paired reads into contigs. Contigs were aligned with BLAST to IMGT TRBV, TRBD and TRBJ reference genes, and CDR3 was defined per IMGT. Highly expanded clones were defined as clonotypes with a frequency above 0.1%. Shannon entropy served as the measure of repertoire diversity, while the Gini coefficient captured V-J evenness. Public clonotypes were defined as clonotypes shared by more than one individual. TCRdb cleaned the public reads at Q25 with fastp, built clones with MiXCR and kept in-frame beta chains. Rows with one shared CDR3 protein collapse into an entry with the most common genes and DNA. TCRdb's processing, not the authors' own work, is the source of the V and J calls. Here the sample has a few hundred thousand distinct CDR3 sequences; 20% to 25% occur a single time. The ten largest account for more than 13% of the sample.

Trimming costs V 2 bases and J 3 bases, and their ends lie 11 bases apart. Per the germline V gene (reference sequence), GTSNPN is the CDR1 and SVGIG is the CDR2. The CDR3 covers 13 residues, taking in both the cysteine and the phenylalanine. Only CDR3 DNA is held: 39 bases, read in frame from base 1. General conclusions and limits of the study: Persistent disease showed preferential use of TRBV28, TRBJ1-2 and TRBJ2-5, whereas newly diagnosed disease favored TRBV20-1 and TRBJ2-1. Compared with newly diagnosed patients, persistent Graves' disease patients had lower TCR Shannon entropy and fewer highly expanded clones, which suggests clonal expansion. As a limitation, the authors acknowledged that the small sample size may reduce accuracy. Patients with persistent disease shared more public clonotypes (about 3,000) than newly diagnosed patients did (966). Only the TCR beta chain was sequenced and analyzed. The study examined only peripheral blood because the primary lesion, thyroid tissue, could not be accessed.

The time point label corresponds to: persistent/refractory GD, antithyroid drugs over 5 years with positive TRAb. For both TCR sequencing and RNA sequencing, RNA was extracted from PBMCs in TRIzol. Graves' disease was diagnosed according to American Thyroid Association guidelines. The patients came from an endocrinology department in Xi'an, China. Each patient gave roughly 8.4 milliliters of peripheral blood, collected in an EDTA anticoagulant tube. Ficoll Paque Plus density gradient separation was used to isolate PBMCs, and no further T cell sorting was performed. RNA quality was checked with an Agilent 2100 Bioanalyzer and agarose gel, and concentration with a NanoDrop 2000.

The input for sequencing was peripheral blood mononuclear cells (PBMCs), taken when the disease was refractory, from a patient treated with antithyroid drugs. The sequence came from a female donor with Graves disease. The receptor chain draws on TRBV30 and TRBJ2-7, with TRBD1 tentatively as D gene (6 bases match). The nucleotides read TGTGCCTGGAGTATGGGGGCGATCTACGAGCAGTACTTC. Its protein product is CAWSMGAIYEQYF.